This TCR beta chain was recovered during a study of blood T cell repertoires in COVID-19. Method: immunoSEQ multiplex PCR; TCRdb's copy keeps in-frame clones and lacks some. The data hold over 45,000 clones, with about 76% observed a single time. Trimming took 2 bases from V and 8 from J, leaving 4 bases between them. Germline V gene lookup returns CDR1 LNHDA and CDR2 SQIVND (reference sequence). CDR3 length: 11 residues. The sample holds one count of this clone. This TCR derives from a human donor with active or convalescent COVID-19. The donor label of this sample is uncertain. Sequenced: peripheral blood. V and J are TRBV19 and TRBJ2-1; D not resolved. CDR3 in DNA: TGTGCCAGTAGTATAAGCCATGAGCAGTTCTTC. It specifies CASSISHEQFF.